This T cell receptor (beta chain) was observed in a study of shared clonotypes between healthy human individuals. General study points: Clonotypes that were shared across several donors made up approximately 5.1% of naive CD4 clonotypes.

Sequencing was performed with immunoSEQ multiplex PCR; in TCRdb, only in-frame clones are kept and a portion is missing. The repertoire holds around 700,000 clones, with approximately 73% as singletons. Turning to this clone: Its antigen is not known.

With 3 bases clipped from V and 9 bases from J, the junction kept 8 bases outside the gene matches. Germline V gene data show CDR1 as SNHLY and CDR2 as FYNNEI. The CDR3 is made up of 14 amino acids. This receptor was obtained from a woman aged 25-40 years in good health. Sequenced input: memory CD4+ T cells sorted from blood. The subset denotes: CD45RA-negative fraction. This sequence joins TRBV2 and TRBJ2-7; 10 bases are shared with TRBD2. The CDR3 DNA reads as TGTGCCAGCAGTGATTGGCTAGCGGGAGTGGGGCAGTACTTC. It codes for CASSDWLAGVGQYF.